This T cell receptor beta chain was captured by sequencing in a study of cytomegalovirus exposure and HLA in healthy donors. Study information: Among the 398 genotyped donors, around 85% were placed in the Caucasian-associated ancestry cluster. General study results and limits: Later work found most CMV-associated TCR beta chains apparently HLA-restricted.

The CDR3 contains 13 residues. Germline V gene sequence: CDR1 SGHTA, CDR2 FQGTGA. With regard to this clone: What it binds is unknown.

Both 60 Vbeta primers and 13 Jbeta primers went into the PCR. Authors' methods: A later analysis counted tens of millions of unique TCR beta chains, some 11 million shared. Assay: immunoSEQ multiplex PCR; the TCRdb copy retains only in-frame clones and omits some. That table gives V, J and clone size, and the DNA gave D and trimming. The data show about 280,000 clones, with 80% to 90% seen just once and about 2.3% held by the top ten. The sequence was obtained from a woman between 18 and 30 years old in good health and CMV-seronegative. The sequenced sample was PBMCs. The V gene is TRBV7-3, the J gene TRBJ2-5; 7 positions match TRBD1. The J call may be faulty, since TRBJ2-7 better matches the DNA end. The CDR3 bases are TGTGCCAGCAGCGAAAACAGGGGCTACGAGCAGTACTTC. The encoded protein is CASSENRGYEQYF.